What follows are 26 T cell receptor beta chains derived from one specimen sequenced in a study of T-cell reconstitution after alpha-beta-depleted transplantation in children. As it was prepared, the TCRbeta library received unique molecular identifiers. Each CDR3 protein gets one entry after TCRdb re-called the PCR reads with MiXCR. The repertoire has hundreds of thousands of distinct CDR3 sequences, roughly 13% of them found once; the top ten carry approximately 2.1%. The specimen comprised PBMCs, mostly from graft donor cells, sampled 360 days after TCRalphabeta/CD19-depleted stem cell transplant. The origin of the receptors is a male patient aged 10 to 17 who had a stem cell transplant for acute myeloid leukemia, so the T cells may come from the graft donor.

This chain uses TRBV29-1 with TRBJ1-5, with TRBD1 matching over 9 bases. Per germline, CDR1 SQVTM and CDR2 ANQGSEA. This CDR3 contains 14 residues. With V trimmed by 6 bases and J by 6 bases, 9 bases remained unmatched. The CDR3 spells CSVARGTGSQPQHF. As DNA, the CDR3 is TGCAGCGTGGCACGCGGGACAGGGAGTCAGCCCCAGCATTTT.

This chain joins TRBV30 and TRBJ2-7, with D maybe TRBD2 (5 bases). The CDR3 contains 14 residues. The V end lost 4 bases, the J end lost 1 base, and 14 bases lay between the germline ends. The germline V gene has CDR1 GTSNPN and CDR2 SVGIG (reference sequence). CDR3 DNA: TGTGCCTGGACACGGGGTAGTGGGTCCTACGAGCAGTACTTC. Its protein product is CAWTRGSGSYEQYF.

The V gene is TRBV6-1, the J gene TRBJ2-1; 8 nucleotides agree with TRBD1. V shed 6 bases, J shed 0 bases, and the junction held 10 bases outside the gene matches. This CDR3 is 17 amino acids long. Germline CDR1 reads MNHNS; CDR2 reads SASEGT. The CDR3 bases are TGTGCCAGCAGGGGGAGACGACAGGGGAGCTCCTACAATGAGCAGTTCTTC. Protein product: CASRGRRQGSSYNEQFF.

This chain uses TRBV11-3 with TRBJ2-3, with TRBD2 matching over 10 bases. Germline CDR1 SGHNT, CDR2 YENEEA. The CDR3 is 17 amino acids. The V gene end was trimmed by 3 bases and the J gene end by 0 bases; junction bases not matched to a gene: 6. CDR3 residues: CASSFGLAVSSTDTQYF. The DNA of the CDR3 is TGTGCCAGCAGCTTTGGACTAGCGGTGTCTAGCACAGATACGCAGTATTTT.

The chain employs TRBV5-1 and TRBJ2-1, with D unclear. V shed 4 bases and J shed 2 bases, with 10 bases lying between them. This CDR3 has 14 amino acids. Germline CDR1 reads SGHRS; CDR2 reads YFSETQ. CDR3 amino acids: CASSGERTYNEQFF. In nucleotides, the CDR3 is TGCGCCAGCAGCGGAGAACGTACCTACAATGAGCAGTTCTTC.

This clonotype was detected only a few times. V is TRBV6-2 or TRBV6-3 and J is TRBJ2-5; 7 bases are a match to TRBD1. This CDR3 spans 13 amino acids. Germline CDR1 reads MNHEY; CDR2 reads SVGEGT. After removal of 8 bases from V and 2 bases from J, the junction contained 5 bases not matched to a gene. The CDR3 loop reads CASGSRGQETQYF. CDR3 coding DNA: TGTGCCAGCGGGTCCAGGGGGCAAGAGACCCAGTACTTC.

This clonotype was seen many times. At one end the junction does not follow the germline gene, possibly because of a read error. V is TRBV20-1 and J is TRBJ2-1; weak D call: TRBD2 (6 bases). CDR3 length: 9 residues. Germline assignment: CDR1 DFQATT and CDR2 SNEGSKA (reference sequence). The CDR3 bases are TGCAGTGCTCAAACGGCGGGAAACTTC. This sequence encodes CSAQTAGNF.

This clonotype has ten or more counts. The chain's CDR3 is CASSLGGLGGTDTQYF. The CDR3 DNA follows: TGTGCCAGCAGCTTAGGCGGGTTGGGAGGCACAGATACGCAGTATTTT. This sequence joins TRBV7-3 and TRBJ2-3; TRBD2 might be the D (5 bases). The CDR3 extends over 16 amino acids. Germline V gene sequence: CDR1 SGHTA, CDR2 FQGTGA. V lost 2 bases, J lost 1 base, and 13 bases lay in between. The full variable domain, completed using reference TRBV7-3 and TRBJ2-3, is GAGVSQTPSNKVTEKGKYVELRCDPISGHTALYWYRQSLGQGPEFLIYFQGTGAADDSGLPNDRFFAVRPEGSVSTLKIQRTERGDSAVYLCASSLGGLGGTDTQYFGPGTRLTVL.

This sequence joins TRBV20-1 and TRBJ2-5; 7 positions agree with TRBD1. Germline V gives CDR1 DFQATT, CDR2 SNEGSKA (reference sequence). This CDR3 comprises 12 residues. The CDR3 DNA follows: TGCAGCCCCGACAGGGACCAAGAGACCCAGTACTTC. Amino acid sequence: CSPDRDQETQYF.

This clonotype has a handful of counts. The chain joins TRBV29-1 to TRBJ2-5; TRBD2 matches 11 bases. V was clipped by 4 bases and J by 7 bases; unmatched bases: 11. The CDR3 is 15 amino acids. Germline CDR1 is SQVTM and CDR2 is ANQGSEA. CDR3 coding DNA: TGCAGCGTTGCAGCCACCCTAGCGGGAGGTGGGACCCAGTACTTC. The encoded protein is CSVAATLAGGGTQYF.

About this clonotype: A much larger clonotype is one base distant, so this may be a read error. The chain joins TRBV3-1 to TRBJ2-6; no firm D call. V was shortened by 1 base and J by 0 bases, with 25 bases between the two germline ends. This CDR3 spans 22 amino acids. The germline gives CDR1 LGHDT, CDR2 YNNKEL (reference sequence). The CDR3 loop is CASSQVWEQNPYPDSGANVLTF. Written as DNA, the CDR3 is TGTGCCAGCAGCCAAGTTTGGGAACAGAATCCTTATCCCGACTCTGGGGCCAACGTCCTGACTTTC.

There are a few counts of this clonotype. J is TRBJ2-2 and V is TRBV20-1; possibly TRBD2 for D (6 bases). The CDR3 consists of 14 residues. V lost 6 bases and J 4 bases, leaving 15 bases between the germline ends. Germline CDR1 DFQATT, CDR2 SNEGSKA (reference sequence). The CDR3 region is CSAPFGTLTGELFF. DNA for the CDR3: TGCAGTGCACCATTTGGGACTCTCACCGGGGAGCTGTTTTTT.

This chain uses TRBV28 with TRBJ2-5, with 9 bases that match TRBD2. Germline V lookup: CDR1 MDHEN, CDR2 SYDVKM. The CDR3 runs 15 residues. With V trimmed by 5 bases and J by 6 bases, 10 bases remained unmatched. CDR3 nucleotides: TGTGCCAGCAGTCGGTCTTCGGCGGGGGGGAAGACCCAGTACTTC. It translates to CASSRSSAGGKTQYF.

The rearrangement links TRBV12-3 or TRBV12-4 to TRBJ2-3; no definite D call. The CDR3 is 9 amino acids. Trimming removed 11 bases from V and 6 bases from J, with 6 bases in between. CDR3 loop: CADGDTQYF. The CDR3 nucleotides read TGTGCCGACGGGGATACGCAGTATTTT.

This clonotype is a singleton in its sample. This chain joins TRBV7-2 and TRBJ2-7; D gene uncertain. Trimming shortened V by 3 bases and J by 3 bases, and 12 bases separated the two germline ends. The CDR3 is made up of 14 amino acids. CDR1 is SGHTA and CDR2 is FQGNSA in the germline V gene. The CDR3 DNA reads TGTGCCAGCAGCTTCCTCCTGGTGGGCTACGAGCAGTACTTC. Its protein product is CASSFLLVGYEQYF.

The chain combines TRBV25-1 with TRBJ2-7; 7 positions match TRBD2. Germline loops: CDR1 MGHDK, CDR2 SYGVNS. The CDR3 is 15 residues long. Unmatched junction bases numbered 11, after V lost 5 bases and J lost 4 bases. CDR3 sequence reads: CASSLGQAGKYEQYF. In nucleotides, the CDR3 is TGTGCCAGCAGTCTGGGGCAAGCGGGAAAGTACGAGCAGTACTTC.

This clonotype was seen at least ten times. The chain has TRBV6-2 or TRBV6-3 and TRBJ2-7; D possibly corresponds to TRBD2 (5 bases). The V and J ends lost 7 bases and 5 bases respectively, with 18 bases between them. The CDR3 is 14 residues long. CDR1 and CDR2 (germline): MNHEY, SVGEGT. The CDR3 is CASTTTWVGDEQYF. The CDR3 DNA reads TGTGCCAGCACCACGACATGGGTCGGGGACGAGCAGTACTTC.

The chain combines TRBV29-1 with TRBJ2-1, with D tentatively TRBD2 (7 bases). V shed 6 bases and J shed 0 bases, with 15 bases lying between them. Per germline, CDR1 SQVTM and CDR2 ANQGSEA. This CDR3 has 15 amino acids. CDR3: CSVPGGGGSYNEQFF. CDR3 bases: TGCAGCGTCCCGGGGGGCGGGGGCTCCTACAATGAGCAGTTCTTC.

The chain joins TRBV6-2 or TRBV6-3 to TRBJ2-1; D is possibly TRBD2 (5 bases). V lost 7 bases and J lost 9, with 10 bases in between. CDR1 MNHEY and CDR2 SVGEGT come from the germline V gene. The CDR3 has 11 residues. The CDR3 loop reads CASTLAGEQFF. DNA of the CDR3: TGTGCCAGCACTTTGGCGGGTGAGCAGTTCTTC.

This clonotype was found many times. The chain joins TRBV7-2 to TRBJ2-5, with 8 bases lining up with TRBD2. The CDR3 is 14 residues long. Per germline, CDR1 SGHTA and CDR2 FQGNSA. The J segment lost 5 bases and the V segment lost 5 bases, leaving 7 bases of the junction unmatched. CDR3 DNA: TGTGCCAGCAGCCAAAGCTCGGGAGGGGAGACCCAGTACTTC. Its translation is CASSQSSGGETQYF.

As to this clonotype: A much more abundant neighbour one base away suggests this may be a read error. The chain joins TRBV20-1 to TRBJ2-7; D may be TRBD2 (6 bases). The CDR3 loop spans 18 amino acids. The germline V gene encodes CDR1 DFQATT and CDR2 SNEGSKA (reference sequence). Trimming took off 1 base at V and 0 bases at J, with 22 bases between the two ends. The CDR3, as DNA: TGCAGTGCTAGAGTCGCCGGCATGCCGGGGACTGGCTCCTACGAGCAGTACTTC. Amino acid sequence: CSARVAGMPGTGSYEQYF.

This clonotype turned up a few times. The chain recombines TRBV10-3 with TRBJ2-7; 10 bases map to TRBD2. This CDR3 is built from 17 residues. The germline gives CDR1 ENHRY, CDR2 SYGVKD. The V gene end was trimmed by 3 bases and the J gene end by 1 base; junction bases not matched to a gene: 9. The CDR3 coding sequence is TGTGCCATCAGTGATGGGGTAGCGGGAGGAGGGTCCTACGAGCAGTACTTC. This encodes CAISDGVAGGGSYEQYF.

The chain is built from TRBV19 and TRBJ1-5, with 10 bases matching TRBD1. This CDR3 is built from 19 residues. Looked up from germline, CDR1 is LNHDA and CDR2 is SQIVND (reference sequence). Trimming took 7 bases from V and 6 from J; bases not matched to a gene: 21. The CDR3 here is CASTPFLGQGKLLGQPQHF. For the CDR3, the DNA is TGTGCCAGTACCCCGTTCTTGGGACAGGGGAAACTCCTAGGTCAGCCCCAGCATTTT.

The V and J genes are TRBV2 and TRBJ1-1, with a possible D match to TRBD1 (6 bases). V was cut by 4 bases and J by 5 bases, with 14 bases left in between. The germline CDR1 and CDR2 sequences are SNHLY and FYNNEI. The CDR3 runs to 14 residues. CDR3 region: CASSGLGARTEAFF. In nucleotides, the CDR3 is TGTGCCAGCAGTGGTCTGGGGGCGCGAACTGAAGCTTTCTTT.

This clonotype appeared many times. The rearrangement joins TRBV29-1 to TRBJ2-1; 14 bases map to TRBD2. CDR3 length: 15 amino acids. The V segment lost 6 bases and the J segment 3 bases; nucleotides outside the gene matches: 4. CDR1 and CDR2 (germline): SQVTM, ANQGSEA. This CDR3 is CSVLGLAGVYNEQFF. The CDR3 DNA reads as TGCAGCGTCTTGGGACTAGCGGGAGTCTACAATGAGCAGTTCTTC.

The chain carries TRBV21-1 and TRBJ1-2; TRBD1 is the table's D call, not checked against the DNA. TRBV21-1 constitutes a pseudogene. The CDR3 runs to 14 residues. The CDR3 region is CASIGVEANYGYTF. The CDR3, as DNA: TGTGCCAGCATAGGGGTTGAAGCTAACTATGGCTACACCTTC.